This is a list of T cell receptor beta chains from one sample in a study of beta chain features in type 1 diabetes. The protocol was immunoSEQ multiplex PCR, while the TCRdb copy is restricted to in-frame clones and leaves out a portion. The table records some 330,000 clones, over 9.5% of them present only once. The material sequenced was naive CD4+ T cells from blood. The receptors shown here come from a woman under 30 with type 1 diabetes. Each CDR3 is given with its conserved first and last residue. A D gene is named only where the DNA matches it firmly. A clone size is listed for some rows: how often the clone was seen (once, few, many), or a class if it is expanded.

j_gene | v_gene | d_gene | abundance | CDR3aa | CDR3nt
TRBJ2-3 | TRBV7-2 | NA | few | CASSRVDTQYF | TGTGCCAGCAGCCGTGTAGATACGCAGTATTTT
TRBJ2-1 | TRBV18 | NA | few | CASSPGQGSGQDNEQFF | TGTGCCAGCTCCCCAGGACAAGGCTCGGGTCAGGACAATGAGCAGTTCTTC
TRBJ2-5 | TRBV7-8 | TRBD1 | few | CASSQGQQETQYF | TGTGCCAGCAGCCAGGGACAGCAAGAGACCCAGTACTTC
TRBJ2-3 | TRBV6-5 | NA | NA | CASSYRVTDTQYF | TGTGCCAGCAGTTATCGGGTGACAGATACGCAGTATTTT
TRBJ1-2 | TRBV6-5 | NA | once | CASSRGSYGYTF | TGTGCCAGCAGCAGGGGCAGCTATGGCTACACCTTC
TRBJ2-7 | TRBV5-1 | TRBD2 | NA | CASSSTGLLDEQYF | TGCGCCAGCAGCTCGACGGGACTACTGGACGAGCAGTACTTC
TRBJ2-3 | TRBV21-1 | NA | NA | CASSKGQGFPDTQYF | TGTGCCAGCAGCAAGGGACAGGGATTTCCAGATACGCAGTATTTT
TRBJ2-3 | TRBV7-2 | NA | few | CASSFVWQGGTDTQYF | TGTGCCAGCAGCTTCGTTTGGCAGGGCGGCACAGATACGCAGTATTTT
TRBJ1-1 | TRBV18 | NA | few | CASYLGRNTEAFF | TGTGCCAGCTACTTGGGGCGGAACACTGAAGCTTTCTTT
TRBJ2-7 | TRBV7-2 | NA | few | CASSLGRGEQYF | TGTGCCAGCAGCTTGGGCAGGGGCGAGCAGTACTTC
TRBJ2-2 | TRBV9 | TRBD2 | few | CASSVDPSGVSHGELFF | TGTGCCAGCAGCGTAGACCCTAGCGGGGTTTCGCACGGGGAGCTGTTTTTT
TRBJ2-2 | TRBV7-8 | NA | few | CASSPRLVNTGELFF | TGTGCCAGCAGCCCGAGACTGGTGAACACCGGGGAGCTGTTTTTT
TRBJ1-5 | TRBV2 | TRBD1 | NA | CASTGTGDQPQHF | TGTGCCAGCACTGGGACAGGGGATCAGCCCCAGCATTTT
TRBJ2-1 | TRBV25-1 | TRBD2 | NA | CASRQAGIYNEQFF | TGTGCCAGCAGACAAGCGGGGATCTACAATGAGCAGTTCTTC
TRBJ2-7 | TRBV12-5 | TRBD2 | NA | CASGLAGTSDYEQYF | TGTGCTAGTGGTTTGGCGGGGACTAGTGACTACGAGCAGTACTTC
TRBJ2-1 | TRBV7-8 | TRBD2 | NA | CASSSPSFPLVAGSSGEQFF | TGTGCCAGCAGCTCCCCTAGTTTCCCACTAGTAGCGGGAAGTTCCGGTGAGCAGTTCTTC
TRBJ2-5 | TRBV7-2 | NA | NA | CASSSPGMGTQYF | TGTGCCAGCAGCTCACCGGGAATGGGGACCCAGTACTTC
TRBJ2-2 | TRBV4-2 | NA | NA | CASNPQEGNTGELFF | TGTGCCAGCAACCCTCAGGAGGGAAACACCGGGGAGCTGTTTTTT
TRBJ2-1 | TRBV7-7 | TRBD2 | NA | CASSSLAGNNEQFF | TGTGCTAGCAGCTCCCTAGCGGGTAACAATGAGCAGTTCTTC
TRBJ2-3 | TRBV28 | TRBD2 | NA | CASSFPLAGGPSTDTQYF | TGTGCCAGCAGTTTCCCCCTAGCGGGAGGGCCCAGCACAGATACGCAGTATTTT
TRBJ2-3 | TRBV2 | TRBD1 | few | CASRLTGAGDTQYF | TGTGCCAGCAGGTTGACAGGGGCAGGGGATACGCAGTATTTT
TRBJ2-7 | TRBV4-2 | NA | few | CASSQDSAGVYEQYF | TGTGCCAGCAGCCAAGATTCGGCAGGGGTCTACGAGCAGTACTTC
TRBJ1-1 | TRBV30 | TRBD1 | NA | CAWPGTGGAGAFF | TGTGCCTGGCCCGGGACAGGGGGCGCGGGAGCTTTCTTT
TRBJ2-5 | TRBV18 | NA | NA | CASSPDSGTQYF | TGTGCCAGCTCACCCGATAGCGGGACCCAGTACTTC
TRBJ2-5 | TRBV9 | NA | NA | CASSASGPETQYF | TGTGCCAGCAGCGCCAGCGGCCCGGAGACCCAGTACTTC
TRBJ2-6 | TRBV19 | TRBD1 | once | CASSLGQVLSGANVLTF | TGTGCCAGTAGTCTGGGACAGGTCCTCTCTGGGGCCAACGTCCTGACTTTC
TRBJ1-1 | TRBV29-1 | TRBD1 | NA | CSVGSRDSNTEAFF | TGCAGCGTTGGGTCCCGGGACAGTAACACTGAAGCTTTCTTT
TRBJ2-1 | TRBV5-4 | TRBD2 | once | CASSLEGGARNEQFF | TGTGCCAGCAGCTTGGAGGGAGGGGCGCGCAATGAGCAGTTCTTC
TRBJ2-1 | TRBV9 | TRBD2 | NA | CASSVVLASYNEQFF | TGTGCCAGCAGCGTGGTACTAGCGAGTTACAATGAGCAGTTCTTC
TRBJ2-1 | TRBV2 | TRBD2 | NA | CASRKLTSGNEQFF | TGTGCCAGCAGGAAATTGACTAGCGGCAATGAGCAGTTCTTC
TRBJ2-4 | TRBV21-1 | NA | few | CASSNSSLAKNIQYF | TGTGCCAGCAGCAACTCTTCACTAGCCAAAAACATTCAGTACTTC
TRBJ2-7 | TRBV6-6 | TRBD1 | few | CASTGGQGAGEQYF | TGTGCCAGCACTGGGGGACAGGGGGCCGGCGAGCAGTACTTC
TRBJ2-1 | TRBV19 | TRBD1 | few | CASQTGALSNEQFF | TGTGCCAGCCAAACAGGGGCCCTTTCCAATGAGCAGTTCTTC
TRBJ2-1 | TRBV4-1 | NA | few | CASSQGLVSQFF | TGCGCCAGCAGCCAAGGCCTAGTTAGCCAGTTCTTC
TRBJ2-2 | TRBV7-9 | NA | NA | CASRALIGTNTGELFF | TGTGCCAGCAGAGCTCTCATCGGGACTAACACCGGGGAGCTGTTTTTT
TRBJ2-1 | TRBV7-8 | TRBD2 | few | CASSHPTRARGLAREQFF | TGTGCCAGCAGCCATCCGACTCGCGCCAGGGGACTAGCTCGTGAGCAGTTCTTC
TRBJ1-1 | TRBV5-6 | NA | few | CASSLDGYTEAFF | TGTGCCAGCAGCCTGGACGGGTACACTGAAGCTTTCTTT
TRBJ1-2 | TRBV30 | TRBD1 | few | CAWCSDRARSGYTF | TGTGCCTGGTGTTCGGACAGGGCGAGGAGCGGCTACACCTTC
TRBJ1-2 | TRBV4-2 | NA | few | CASSPKEAEFYGYTF | TGTGCCAGCAGCCCTAAGGAGGCGGAATTCTATGGCTACACCTTC
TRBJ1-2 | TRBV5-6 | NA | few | CASSLPGFYGYTF | TGTGCCAGCAGCTTGCCAGGTTTCTATGGCTACACCTTC
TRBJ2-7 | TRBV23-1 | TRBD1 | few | CASNEGDRDHEQYF | TGCGCCAGCAATGAGGGGGACAGGGACCACGAGCAGTACTTC
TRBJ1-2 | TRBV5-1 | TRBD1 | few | CASRTGNYGYTF | TGCGCCAGCAGGACAGGGAACTATGGCTACACCTTC
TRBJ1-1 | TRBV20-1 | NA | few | CSARHNTEAFF | TGCAGTGCTAGACATAACACTGAAGCTTTCTTT
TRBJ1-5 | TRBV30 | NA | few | CAWSVGGGNQPQHF | TGTGCCTGGAGTGTAGGGGGGGGGAATCAGCCCCAGCATTTT
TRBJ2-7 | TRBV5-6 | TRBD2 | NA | CASSASGGAHEQYF | TGTGCCAGCAGCGCGAGCGGGGGGGCCCACGAGCAGTACTTC
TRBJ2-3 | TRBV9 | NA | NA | CASSARGSAADTQYF | TGTGCCAGCAGCGCCCGTGGGAGTGCCGCAGATACGCAGTATTTT
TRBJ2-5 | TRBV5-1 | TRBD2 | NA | CASSKHTPSGRAVKETQYF | TGCGCCAGCAGCAAACATACGCCCAGCGGGAGGGCCGTTAAAGAGACCCAGTACTTC
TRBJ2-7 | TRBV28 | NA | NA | CASSRVQVYEQYF | TGTGCCAGCAGCAGGGTCCAAGTCTACGAGCAGTACTTC
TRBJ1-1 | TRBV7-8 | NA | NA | CASSPRGDTEAFF | TGTGCCAGCAGCCCTAGGGGCGACACTGAAGCTTTCTTT
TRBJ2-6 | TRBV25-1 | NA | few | CASSQTGANVLTF | TGTGCCAGCAGTCAGACTGGGGCCAACGTCCTGACTTTC
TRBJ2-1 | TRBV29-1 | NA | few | CSVEEQSYNEQFF | TGCAGCGTTGAGGAGCAGTCATACAATGAGCAGTTCTTC
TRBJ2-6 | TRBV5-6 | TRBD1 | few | CASSRDRQTSGANVLTF | TGTGCCAGCAGTAGGGACAGGCAAACCTCTGGGGCCAACGTCCTGACTTTC
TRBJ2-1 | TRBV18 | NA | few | CASSPPGGSEQFF | TGTGCCAGCTCACCACCGGGTGGGAGTGAGCAGTTCTTC
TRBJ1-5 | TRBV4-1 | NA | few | CASSQVRGAKQPQHF | TGCGCCAGCAGCCAAGTACGGGGGGCAAAGCAGCCCCAGCATTTT
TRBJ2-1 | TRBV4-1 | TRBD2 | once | CASSHPGLAAYNEQFF | TGCGCCAGCAGCCACCCCGGACTAGCGGCCTACAATGAGCAGTTCTTC
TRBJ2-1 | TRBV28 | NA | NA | CATQGGGRRFF | TGTGCCACCCAGGGAGGGGGACGGCGGTTCTTC
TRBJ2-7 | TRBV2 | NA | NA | CASSVNTGYEQYF | TGTGCCAGCAGCGTAAATACAGGGTACGAGCAGTACTTC
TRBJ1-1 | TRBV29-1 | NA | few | CSGDSEGTEAFF | TGCAGCGGTGACTCCGAGGGAACTGAAGCTTTCTTT
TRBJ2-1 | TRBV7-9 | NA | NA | CASSLLAYNEQFF | TGTGCCAGCAGCTTACTAGCCTACAATGAGCAGTTCTTC
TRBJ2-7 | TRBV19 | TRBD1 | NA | CASNGQGDYEQYF | TGTGCCAGTAATGGACAGGGAGACTACGAGCAGTACTTC